This entry concerns a single T cell receptor (beta chain). The antigen is unknown. The germline V gene encodes CDR1 GTSNPN and CDR2 SVGIG (reference sequence). V lost 0 bases and J lost 7, with 7 bases in between. This CDR3 has 12 residues. These data belong to a study of cytomegalovirus exposure and HLA in healthy donors. The study, taken as a whole, reports: An analysis was carried out at a later point. It showed that HLA-associated TCR beta chains were more clonally expanded than equally common non-associated chains.

The study ran its PCR with 60 Vbeta and 13 Jbeta primers. The repertoire was sequenced with immunoSEQ multiplex PCR; TCRdb's copy has only in-frame clones and lacks some. The data hold fewer than 200,000 clones, with more than 70% observed a single time. Sequencing was performed on PBMCs. The receptor was isolated from a woman between 45 and 60 years old in good health and CMV-seropositive. The chain links TRBV30 to TRBJ2-1; D is possibly TRBD1 (5 bases). CDR3 in amino acids: CAWSVPGNEQFF. The CDR3 nucleotides read TGTGCCTGGAGTGTCCCAGGGAATGAGCAGTTCTTC.